The 26 T cell receptor beta chains below were found in one sample sequenced in a study of cytomegalovirus exposure and HLA in healthy donors. Both 60 Vbeta primers and 13 Jbeta primers went into the PCR. Clones were read by immunoSEQ multiplex PCR, and TCRdb kept only the in-frame ones, dropping some. The table lists 100,000 to 150,000 clones, roughly 80% of them singletons. Sequenced sample: PBMCs. These receptors originate from a young man in good health and CMV-seropositive.

This chain joins TRBV19 and TRBJ1-5; TRBD1 agrees at 7 bases. Germline V gene sequence: CDR1 LNHDA, CDR2 SQIVND (reference sequence). The trim removed 10 bases at V and 6 bases at J, leaving 9 bases unmatched. The CDR3 length is 13 residues. Here the CDR3 reads CATGQARGQPQHF. The CDR3 nucleotides are TGTGCCACAGGACAGGCAAGAGGTCAGCCCCAGCATTTT.

The DNA of the CDR3 is TGTGCCAGTAGTAATAATCACGCGCCTAATTCACCCCTCCACTTT. Its protein product is CASSNNHAPNSPLHF. The chain is built from TRBV19 and TRBJ1-6; D unresolved. Trimming cost V 4 bases and J 6 bases, with 13 bases left between them. There are 15 residues in the CDR3. Germline CDR1 and CDR2: LNHDA and SQIVND (reference sequence).

V is TRBV5-4 and J is TRBJ2-3, with D possibly matching TRBD2 (6 bases). Germline V gives CDR1 SGHNT, CDR2 YYREEE (reference sequence). Trimming shortened V by 0 bases and J by 6 bases, and 11 bases separated the two germline ends. The CDR3 is made up of 14 amino acids. The CDR3 nucleotides read TGTGCCAGCAGCTTGGCTGGAGGGGAGGATACGCAGTATTTT. Its translation: CASSLAGGEDTQYF.

This clone has a handful of counts. The V gene is TRBV9, the J gene TRBJ2-1; D unresolved. The V end lost 0 bases, the J end lost 1 base, and 8 bases lay between the germline ends. In germline, CDR1 is SGDLS, CDR2 YYNGEE. CDR3 length equals 15 residues. CDR3 protein: CASSVDPLSYNEQFF. DNA of the CDR3: TGTGCCAGCAGCGTAGATCCGTTGTCCTACAATGAGCAGTTCTTC.

The gene calls are TRBV7-6 and TRBJ1-6; weak D call: TRBD1 (6 bases). The CDR3 is 19 residues long. Germline V gene sequence: CDR1 SGHVS, CDR2 FNYEAQ. Trimming stripped 1 base from V and 5 bases from J, with 21 bases between. CDR3 bases: TGTGCCAGCAGCTTAGTATCCCATCGTCCTGGGGGCAATAATTCACCCCTCCACTTT. Amino acid sequence: CASSLVSHRPGGNNSPLHF.

The chain employs TRBV7-6 and TRBJ2-1, with 7 bases matching TRBD1. V lost 4 bases to trimming and J lost 0 bases; unmatched junction nucleotides: 3. The CDR3 extends over 15 amino acids. Germline V lookup: CDR1 SGHVS, CDR2 FNYEAQ. The CDR3 loop is CASSWDSSSYNEQFF. The CDR3 DNA reads TGTGCCAGCAGCTGGGACAGTAGCTCCTACAATGAGCAGTTCTTC.

The J gene is TRBJ1-6, the V gene TRBV29-1; tentative D call: TRBD1 (6 bases). Deletions cut 2 bases from V and 9 bases from J, with 11 bases between. The CDR3 extends over 13 amino acids. The germline gives CDR1 SQVTM, CDR2 ANQGSEA. The CDR3 sequence: CSVETGIVSPLHF. In DNA form, the CDR3 reads TGCAGCGTTGAAACAGGGATAGTTTCACCCCTCCACTTT.

CDR3 coding DNA: TGCGCCAGCAGCACGGACAGGGCGGGTGGCTACACCTTC. Translating it yields CASSTDRAGGYTF. The chain links TRBV5-1 to TRBJ1-2, with 8 bases aligning to TRBD1. Germline trimming cut 4 bases from V and 7 bases from J; bases unmatched to any gene: 6. The CDR3 length is 13 residues. CDR1 SGHRS and CDR2 YFSETQ come from the germline V gene.

The J gene is TRBJ2-7, the V gene TRBV6-5; D remains ambiguous. The CDR3 is 14 amino acids. The V and J ends lost 2 bases and 4 bases respectively, with 12 bases between them. Germline CDR1 reads MNHEY; CDR2 reads SVGAGI. The CDR3: CASSYNDNSYEQYF. The DNA for the CDR3 is TGTGCCAGCAGTTACAATGACAACTCTTACGAGCAGTACTTC.

This clone has a handful of counts. The chain joins TRBV19 to TRBJ1-1; D not resolved. In germline, CDR1 is LNHDA, CDR2 SQIVND (reference sequence). The CDR3 covers 15 residues. The germline V and J ends were trimmed by 7 bases and 1 base, with 16 bases remaining between them. Here the CDR3 reads CASTVSPWANTEAFF. The DNA of the CDR3 is TGTGCCAGTACGGTCTCACCGTGGGCGAACACTGAAGCTTTCTTT.

This clone was picked up one time. The gene calls are TRBV14 and TRBJ2-1, with D tentatively TRBD2 (7 bases). Trimming cost V 6 bases and J 2 bases, with 26 bases left between them. The CDR3 runs 19 residues. Germline loops: CDR1 SGHDN, CDR2 FVKESK. CDR3: CASSRKGGRDTFPYNEQFF. The CDR3 DNA reads TGTGCCAGCAGTCGCAAGGGGGGGCGGGATACATTCCCCTACAATGAGCAGTTCTTC.

This clone has just a few counts. V and J are TRBV19 and TRBJ2-2; TRBD2 matches at 11 bases. In germline, CDR1 is LNHDA, CDR2 SQIVND (reference sequence). This CDR3 is built from 16 residues. The V and J ends lost 7 bases and 5 bases, in that order; junction bases with no gene match: 9. As DNA, the CDR3 is TGTGCCAGTACCGCCGGGACTAGCGGAGGGACCGGGGAGCTGTTTTTT. Its protein product is CASTAGTSGGTGELFF.

This chain joins TRBV6-5 and TRBJ2-7, with D perhaps TRBD2 (5 bases). Trimming removed 2 bases at V and 0 bases at J, with 8 bases between. Looked up from germline, CDR1 is MNHEY and CDR2 is SVGAGI. The CDR3 runs to 14 residues. CDR3 residues: CASSYSGSSYEQYF. The DNA for the CDR3 is TGTGCCAGCAGTTACAGCGGAAGCTCCTACGAGCAGTACTTC.

The chain recombines TRBV2 with TRBJ1-1; 10 positions agree with TRBD1. V trimming: 7 bases; J trimming: 5 bases; junction bases outside the gene matches: 10. The CDR3 extends over 15 amino acids. Per the germline V gene, CDR1 is SNHLY and CDR2 is FYNNEI. CDR3 bases: TGTGCCAGCACCAGGACAGGGGGTTGTTGGACTGAAGCTTTCTTT. It specifies CASTRTGGCWTEAFF. Full variable domain (outside the CDR3, taken from reference TRBV2 and TRBJ1-1): EPEVTQTPSHQVTQMGQEVILRCVPISNHLYFYWYRQILGQKVEFLVSFYNNEISEKSEIFDDQFSVERPDGSNFTLKIRSTKLEDSAMYFCASTRTGGCWTEAFFGQGTRLTVV.

A note on this clone: This sample also contains other DNA sequences that code for the same CDR3. The chain joins TRBV2 to TRBJ2-3; perhaps TRBD1 as D (5 bases). The CDR3 totals 16 residues. Deletions cut 7 bases from V and 2 bases from J, with 19 bases between. Germline V lookup: CDR1 SNHLY, CDR2 FYNNEI. This CDR3 is CASMPWGPRDTDTQYF. In DNA, the CDR3 is TGTGCCAGCATGCCGTGGGGCCCTAGGGACACAGATACGCAGTATTTT.

The V and J genes are TRBV2 and TRBJ1-5; no firm D call. Trimming removed 2 bases at V and 4 bases at J, with 9 bases between. This CDR3 comprises 14 residues. The germline gives CDR1 SNHLY, CDR2 FYNNEI. The CDR3 region has the DNA TGTGCCAGCAGTGAAACGTGGAGGAATCAGCCCCAGCATTTT. Protein product: CASSETWRNQPQHF.

The chain couples TRBV9 to TRBJ2-6; no reliable D call. Germline lookup yields CDR1 SGDLS and CDR2 YYNGEE. The V end lost 4 bases, the J end lost 0 bases, and 14 bases lay between the germline ends. This CDR3 has 17 amino acids. Here the CDR3 reads CASSPPAGPSGANVLTF. CDR3 DNA sequence: TGTGCCAGCAGCCCCCCAGCAGGCCCCTCTGGGGCCAACGTCCTGACTTTC.

This sequence joins TRBV27 and TRBJ1-6; D ambiguous. V dropped 6 bases and J dropped 8 bases, with 11 bases sitting between them. There are 13 residues in the CDR3. Germline assignment: CDR1 MNHEY and CDR2 SMNVEV (reference sequence). CDR3 bases: TGTGCCAGCAGCCTAGACTCTTATTCACCCCTCCACTTT. It codes for CASSLDSYSPLHF.

This chain links TRBV5-6 with TRBJ2-5; maybe TRBD1 (6 bases). The CDR3 extends over 13 amino acids. V lost 5 bases, J lost 3 bases, and 11 bases lay in between. CDR1 SGHDT and CDR2 YYEEEE come from the germline V gene. The CDR3 spells CASSRGQKETQYF. The DNA for the CDR3 is TGTGCCAGCAGTCGCGGACAGAAAGAGACCCAGTACTTC.

The chain combines TRBV27 with TRBJ1-2; D is unresolved. With 0 bases removed from V and 2 bases from J, the gap between germline ends came to 7 bases. This CDR3 is built from 14 residues. Germline V gene data show CDR1 as MNHEY and CDR2 as SMNVEV (reference sequence). The chain's CDR3 is CASSLSRANYGYTF. The CDR3 coding sequence is TGTGCCAGCAGTTTATCGAGAGCCAACTATGGCTACACCTTC.

The chain links TRBV10-2 to TRBJ2-7; D not resolved. CDR1 and CDR2 from the germline V gene are WSHSY and SAAADI. V lost 8 bases and J lost 0, with 11 bases in between. The CDR3 length is 13 residues. The chain's CDR3 is CASFNGPSYEQYF. CDR3 in DNA: TGCGCCAGCTTTAACGGTCCCTCCTACGAGCAGTACTTC.

The J gene is TRBJ1-5, the V gene TRBV30; maybe TRBD1 (6 bases). With 3 bases removed from V and 0 bases from J, the gap between germline ends came to 24 bases. This CDR3 has 19 amino acids. Germline CDR1 and CDR2: GTSNPN and SVGIG (reference sequence). The CDR3: CAWRARGGPGLYSNQPQHF. CDR3 DNA: TGTGCCTGGAGGGCCAGGGGAGGGCCTGGGCTCTATAGCAATCAGCCCCAGCATTTT.

The V and J genes are TRBV9 and TRBJ1-1; D not resolved. V lost 0 bases to trimming and J lost 1 base, with 16 bases between them. The CDR3 sequence is 17 residues long. CDR1 and CDR2 (germline): SGDLS, YYNGEE. This CDR3 reads CASSVENTAQPNTEAFF. CDR3 in DNA: TGTGCCAGCAGCGTAGAGAACACCGCCCAACCGAACACTGAAGCTTTCTTT.

The genes are TRBV9 and TRBJ2-5; tentatively, D is TRBD2 (6 bases). The CDR3 runs to 14 residues. V shed 2 bases and J shed 5 bases, with 13 bases lying between them. Germline loops: CDR1 SGDLS, CDR2 YYNGEE. CDR3 sequence reads: CASSVLGGRETQYF. Here the CDR3 DNA reads TGTGCCAGCAGCGTCTTAGGAGGGAGGGAGACCCAGTACTTC. The full variable domain, rest sourced from reference TRBV9 and TRBJ2-5, is DSGVTQTPKHLITATGQRVTLRCSPRSGDLSVYWYQQSLDQGLQFLIQYYNGEERAKGNILERFSAQQFPDLHSELNLSSLELGDSALYFCASSVLGGRETQYFGPGTRLLVL.

The chain combines TRBV6-1 with TRBJ1-6; 8 bases agree with TRBD1. Germline-derived CDR1 and CDR2 are MNHNS and SASEGT. J was trimmed by 10 bases and V by 7 bases; bases with no gene match: 12. The length of the CDR3 is 15 residues. As DNA, the CDR3 is TGTGCCAGCATCGCCGCGGACAGGGATTACTCACCCCTCCACTTT. Residues: CASIAADRDYSPLHF.

The chain couples TRBV5-8 to TRBJ2-3; 7 bases match TRBD2. V was pared by 4 bases and J by 5 bases, with 7 bases of the junction left unmatched. Germline CDR1 reads SGHTS; CDR2 reads YDEGEE. The CDR3 covers 14 residues. CDR3 bases: TGTGCCAGCAGCCCCGGACTAGACCTAGATACGCAGTATTTT. Translated: CASSPGLDLDTQYF.